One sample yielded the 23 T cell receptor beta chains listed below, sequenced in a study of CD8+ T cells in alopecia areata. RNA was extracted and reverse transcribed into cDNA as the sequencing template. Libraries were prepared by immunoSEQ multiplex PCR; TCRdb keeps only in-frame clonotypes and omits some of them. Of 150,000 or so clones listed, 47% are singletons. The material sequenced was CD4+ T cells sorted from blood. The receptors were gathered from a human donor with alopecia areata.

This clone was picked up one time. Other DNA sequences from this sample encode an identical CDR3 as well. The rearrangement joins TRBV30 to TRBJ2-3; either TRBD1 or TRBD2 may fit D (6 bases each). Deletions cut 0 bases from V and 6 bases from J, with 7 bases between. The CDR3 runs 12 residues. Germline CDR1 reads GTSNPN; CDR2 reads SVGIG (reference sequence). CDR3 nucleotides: TGTGCCTGGAGTGTAGGGGGGGATACGCAGTATTTT. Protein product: CAWSVGGDTQYF.

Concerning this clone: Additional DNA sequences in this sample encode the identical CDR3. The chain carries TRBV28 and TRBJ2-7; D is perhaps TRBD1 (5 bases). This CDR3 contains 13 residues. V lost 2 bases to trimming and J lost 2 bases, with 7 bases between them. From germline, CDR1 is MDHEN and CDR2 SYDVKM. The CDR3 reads CASSLQGPYEQYF. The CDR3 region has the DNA TGTGCCAGCAGTTTACAGGGTCCCTACGAGCAGTACTTC.

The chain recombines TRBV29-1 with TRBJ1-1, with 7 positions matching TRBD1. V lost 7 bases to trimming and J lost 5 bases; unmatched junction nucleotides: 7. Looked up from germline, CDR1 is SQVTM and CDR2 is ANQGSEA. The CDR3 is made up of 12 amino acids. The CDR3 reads CSAGQVLTEAFF. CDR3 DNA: TGCAGCGCTGGACAGGTTTTGACTGAAGCTTTCTTT.

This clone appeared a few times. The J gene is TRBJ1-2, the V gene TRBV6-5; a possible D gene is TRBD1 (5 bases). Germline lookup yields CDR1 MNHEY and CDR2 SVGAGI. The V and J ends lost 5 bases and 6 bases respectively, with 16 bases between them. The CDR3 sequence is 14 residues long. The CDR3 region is CASSQPGGTDGYTF. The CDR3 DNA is TGTGCCAGCAGTCAACCGGGGGGAACGGATGGCTACACCTTC.

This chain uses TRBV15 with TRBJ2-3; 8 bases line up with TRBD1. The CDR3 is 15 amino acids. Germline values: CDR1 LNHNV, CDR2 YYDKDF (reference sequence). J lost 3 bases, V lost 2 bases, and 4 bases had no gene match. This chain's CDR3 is CATSRPDRGTDTQYF. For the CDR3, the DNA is TGTGCCACCAGCAGACCCGACAGGGGAACAGATACGCAGTATTTT.

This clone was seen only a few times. CDR3 nucleotides: TGTGCCAGCAGCTTGAACAGGGGGCGAGGGGAAAAACTGTTTTTT. Residues: CASSLNRGRGEKLFF. V gene TRBV7-2 combines with J gene TRBJ1-4; the match to TRBD1 covers 9 bases. The CDR3 loop spans 15 amino acids. V was pared by 3 bases and J by 8 bases, with 7 bases of the junction left unmatched. Per germline, CDR1 SGHTA and CDR2 FQGNSA.

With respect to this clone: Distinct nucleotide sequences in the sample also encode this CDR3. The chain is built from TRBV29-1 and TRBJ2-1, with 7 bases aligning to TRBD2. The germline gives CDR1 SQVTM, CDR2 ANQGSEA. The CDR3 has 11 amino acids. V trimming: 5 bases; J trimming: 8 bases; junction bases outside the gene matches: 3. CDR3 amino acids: CSVKTSDEQFF. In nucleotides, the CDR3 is TGCAGCGTTAAAACTAGCGATGAGCAGTTCTTC.

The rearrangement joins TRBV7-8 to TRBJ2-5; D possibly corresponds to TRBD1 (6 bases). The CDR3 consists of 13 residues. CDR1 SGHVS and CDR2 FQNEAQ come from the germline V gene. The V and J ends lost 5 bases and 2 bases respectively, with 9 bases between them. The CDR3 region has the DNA TGTGCCAGCAGCATCGGACAGCAAGAGACCCAGTACTTC. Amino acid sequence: CASSIGQQETQYF.

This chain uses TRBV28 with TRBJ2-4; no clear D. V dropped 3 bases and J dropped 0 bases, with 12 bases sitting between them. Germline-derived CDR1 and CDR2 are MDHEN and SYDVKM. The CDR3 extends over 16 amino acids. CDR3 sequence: CASSLRQTLAKNIQYF. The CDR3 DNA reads TGTGCCAGCAGTTTGAGGCAGACTCTAGCCAAAAACATTCAGTACTTC.

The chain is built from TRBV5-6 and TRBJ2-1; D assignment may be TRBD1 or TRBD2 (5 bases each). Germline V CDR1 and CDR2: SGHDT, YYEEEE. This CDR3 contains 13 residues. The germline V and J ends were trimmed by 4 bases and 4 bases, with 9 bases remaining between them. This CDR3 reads CASSRDVYNEQFF. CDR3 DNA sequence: TGTGCCAGCAGCAGGGACGTTTACAATGAGCAGTTCTTC. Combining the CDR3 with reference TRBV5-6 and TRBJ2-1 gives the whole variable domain DAGVTQSPTHLIKTRGQQVTLRCSPKSGHDTVSWYQQALGQGPQFIFQYYEEEERQRGNFPDRFSGHQFPNYSSELNVNALLLGDSALYLCASSRDVYNEQFFGPGTRLTVL.

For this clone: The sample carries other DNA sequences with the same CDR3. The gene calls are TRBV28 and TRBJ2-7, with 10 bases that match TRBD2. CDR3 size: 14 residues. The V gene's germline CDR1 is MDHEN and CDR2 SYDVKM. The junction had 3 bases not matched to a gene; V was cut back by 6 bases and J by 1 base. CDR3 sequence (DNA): TGTGCCAGCAGGTCTAGCGGGAGTTCCTACGAGCAGTACTTC. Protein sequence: CASRSSGSSYEQYF. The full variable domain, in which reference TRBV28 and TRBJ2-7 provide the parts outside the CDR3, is DVKVTQSSRYLVKRTGEKVFLECVQDMDHENMFWYRQDPGLGLRLIYFSYDVKMKEKGDIPEGYSVSREKKERFSLILESASTNQTSMYLCASRSSGSSYEQYFGPGTRLTVT.

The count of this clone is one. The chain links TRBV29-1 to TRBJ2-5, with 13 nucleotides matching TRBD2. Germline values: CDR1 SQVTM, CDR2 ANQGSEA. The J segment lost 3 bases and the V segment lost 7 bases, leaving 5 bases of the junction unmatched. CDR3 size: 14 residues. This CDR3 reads CSGIGLAGEETQYF. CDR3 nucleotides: TGCAGCGGTATTGGACTAGCGGGAGAAGAGACCCAGTACTTC.

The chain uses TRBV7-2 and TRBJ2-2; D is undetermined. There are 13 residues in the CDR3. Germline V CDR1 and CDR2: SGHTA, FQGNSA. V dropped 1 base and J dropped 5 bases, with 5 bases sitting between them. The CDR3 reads CASSLGQTGELFF. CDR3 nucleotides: TGTGCCAGCAGCTTAGGACAAACCGGGGAGCTGTTTTTT.

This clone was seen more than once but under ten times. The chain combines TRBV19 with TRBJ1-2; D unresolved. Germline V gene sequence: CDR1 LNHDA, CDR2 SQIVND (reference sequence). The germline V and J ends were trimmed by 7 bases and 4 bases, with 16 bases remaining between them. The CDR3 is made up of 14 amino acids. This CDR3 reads CASKDLSAIYGYTF. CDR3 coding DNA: TGTGCCAGTAAAGATTTGTCGGCAATCTATGGCTACACCTTC.

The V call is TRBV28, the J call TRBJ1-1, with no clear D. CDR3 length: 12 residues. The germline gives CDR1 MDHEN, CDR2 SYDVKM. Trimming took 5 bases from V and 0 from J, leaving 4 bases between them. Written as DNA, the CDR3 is TGTGCCAGCAGTGCGATGAACACTGAAGCTTTCTTT. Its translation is CASSAMNTEAFF.

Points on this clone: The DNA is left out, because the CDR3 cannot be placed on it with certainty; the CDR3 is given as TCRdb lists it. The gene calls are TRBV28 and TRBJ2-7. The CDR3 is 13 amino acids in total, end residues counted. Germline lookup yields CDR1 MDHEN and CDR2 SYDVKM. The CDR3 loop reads CASSISGPGEQYF.

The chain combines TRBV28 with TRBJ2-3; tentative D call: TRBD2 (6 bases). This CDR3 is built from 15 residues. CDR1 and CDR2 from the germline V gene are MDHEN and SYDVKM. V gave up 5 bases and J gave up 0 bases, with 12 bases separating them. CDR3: CASSPWRASTDTQYF. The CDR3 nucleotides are TGTGCCAGCAGTCCATGGAGGGCCAGCACAGATACGCAGTATTTT.

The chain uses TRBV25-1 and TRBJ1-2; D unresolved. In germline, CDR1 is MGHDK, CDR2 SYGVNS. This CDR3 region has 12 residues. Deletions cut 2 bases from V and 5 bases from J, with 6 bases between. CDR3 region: CASSEIGYGYTF. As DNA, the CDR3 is TGTGCCAGCAGTGAAATAGGATATGGCTACACCTTC.

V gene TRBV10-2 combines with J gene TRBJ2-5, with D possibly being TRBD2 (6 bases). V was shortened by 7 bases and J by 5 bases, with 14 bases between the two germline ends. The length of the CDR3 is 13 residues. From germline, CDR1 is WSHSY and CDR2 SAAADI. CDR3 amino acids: CASTLSGVETQYF. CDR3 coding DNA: TGCGCCAGCACCCTGTCGGGGGTGGAGACCCAGTACTTC.

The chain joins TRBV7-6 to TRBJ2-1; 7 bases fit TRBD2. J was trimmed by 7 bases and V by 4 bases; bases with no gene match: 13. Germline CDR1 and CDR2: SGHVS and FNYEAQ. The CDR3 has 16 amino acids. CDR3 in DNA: TGTGCCAGCAGCTCTCCTGGGTCGGGAGGATGGAATGAGCAGTTCTTC. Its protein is CASSSPGSGGWNEQFF.

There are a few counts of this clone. The CDR3 region has the DNA TGTGCCAGCAGCCCGGGACAGAACTACAATGAGCAGTTCTTC. It encodes CASSPGQNYNEQFF. The chain couples TRBV5-4 to TRBJ2-1; 7 nucleotides agree with TRBD1. V lost 4 bases and J lost 3; bases outside the gene matches: 4. Germline CDR1 and CDR2: SGHNT and YYREEE (reference sequence). CDR3 length: 14 residues.

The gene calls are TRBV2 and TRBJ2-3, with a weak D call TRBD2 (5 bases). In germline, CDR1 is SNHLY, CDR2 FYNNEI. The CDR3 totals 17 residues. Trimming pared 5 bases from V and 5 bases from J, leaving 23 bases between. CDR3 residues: CASSSLGAPRGVDTQYF. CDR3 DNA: TGTGCCAGCAGTAGCTTGGGAGCTCCACGCGGCGTAGATACGCAGTATTTT.

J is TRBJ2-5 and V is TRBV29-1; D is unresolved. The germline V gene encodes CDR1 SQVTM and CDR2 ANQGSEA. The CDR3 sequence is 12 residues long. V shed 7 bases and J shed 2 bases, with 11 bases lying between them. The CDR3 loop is CSASSVQETQYF. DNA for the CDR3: TGCAGCGCTTCGTCAGTTCAAGAGACCCAGTACTTC.